One sample yielded the 24 T cell receptor beta chains listed below, sequenced in a study of vaccination and CD4 T cells after COVID-19. The Oncomine TCR Beta short-read assay generated sequence data from the DNA of cultured CD4+ T cells. A single record per CDR3 protein comes from TCRdb applying MiXCR to the PCR reads. The table shows 8,000 to 8,500 distinct CDR3 sequences, with approximately 54% occurring only once. For these receptors, no antigen is known. Regarding treatment: roughly 10-day PBMC culture with coronavirus spike peptide pools or control peptides (ViraFEST assay). The source material was CD4+ T cells from blood, cultured in vitro. These receptors came from a human donor who had recovered from COVID-19.

This clonotype was counted between two and nine times. Here the CDR3 DNA reads TGTGCCATCAGCCGTGGGGGTAACACTGCTAACTATGGCTACACCTTC. This encodes CAISRGGNTANYGYTF. This chain uses TRBV10-3 with TRBJ1-2; TRBD1 is a possible D gene (5 bases). Germline V lookup: CDR1 ENHRY, CDR2 SYGVKD. Trimming removed 6 bases from V and 0 bases from J, with 17 bases in between. CDR3 length equals 16 residues.

The chain carries TRBV10-3 and TRBJ1-2, with D perhaps TRBD1 (6 bases). This CDR3 spans 14 amino acids. Germline CDR1 and CDR2: ENHRY and SYGVKD. V gave up 4 bases and J gave up 3 bases, with 12 bases separating them. The DNA for the CDR3 is TGTGCCATCAGTGCCCTACAGGGCGACTATGGCTACACCTTC. Its translation: CAISALQGDYGYTF.

In this sample, this clonotype turned up a few times. This chain connects TRBV7-9 to TRBJ2-5, with 11 nucleotides matching TRBD2. Germline CDR1 is SEHNR and CDR2 is FQNEAQ (reference sequence). V lost 3 bases, J lost 2 bases, and 5 bases stayed unmatched. This CDR3 contains 16 residues. DNA for the CDR3: TGTGCCAGCAGCTTCCTACGACTAGCGGGACAAGAGACCCAGTACTTC. The encoded protein is CASSFLRLAGQETQYF.

This clonotype was observed once. V gene TRBV7-3 combines with J gene TRBJ2-7, with D hard to call. The CDR3 runs 10 residues. The V gene lost 11 bases and the J gene lost 3 bases, with 8 bases spanning the gap. The germline V gene has CDR1 SGHTA and CDR2 FQGTGA. CDR3 loop: CAPDHYEQYF. CDR3 bases: TGTGCCCCAGATCACTACGAGCAGTACTTC.

This chain uses TRBV19 with TRBJ1-1, with 10 bases fitting TRBD1. Germline V lookup: CDR1 LNHDA, CDR2 SQIVND (reference sequence). The CDR3 length is 18 residues. J was trimmed by 0 bases and V by 0 bases; bases with no gene match: 7. CDR3 in DNA: TGTGCCAGTAGTATAGATCGGGACAGGGGCCCCATGAACACTGAAGCTTTCTTT. Its protein is CASSIDRDRGPMNTEAFF.

This clonotype has a single count. The chain couples TRBV7-8 to TRBJ1-4; weak D call: TRBD1 (5 bases). This CDR3 contains 15 residues. The V gene lost 0 bases and the J gene lost 1 base, with 6 bases spanning the gap. Germline V CDR1 and CDR2: SGHVS, FQNEAQ. The CDR3 bases are TGTGCCAGCAGCTTAGCTCAGGGAACTAATGAAAAACTGTTTTTT. Protein sequence: CASSLAQGTNEKLFF.

V gene TRBV12-3 or TRBV12-4 combines with J gene TRBJ1-1; possibly TRBD1 for D (5 bases). This CDR3 region has 14 residues. V lost 5 bases, J lost 5 bases, and 15 bases lay in between. CDR3 sequence: CASSPWGVGTEAFF. Here the CDR3 DNA reads TGTGCCAGCAGTCCTTGGGGGGTAGGGACTGAAGCTTTCTTT.

The CDR3 DNA reads as TGTGCCAGTAGTATCGACAATGAGCAGTTCTTC. Its translation is CASSIDNEQFF. V usage is TRBV19 and J usage is TRBJ2-1, with D uncertain. V was clipped by 3 bases and J by 5 bases, with 2 bases between them. In germline, CDR1 is LNHDA, CDR2 SQIVND (reference sequence). This CDR3 spans 11 amino acids.

The V gene is TRBV19, the J gene TRBJ1-2; 11 bases align to TRBD1. Trimming at V came to 8 bases and at J to 3 bases, leaving 8 bases not matched to a gene. This CDR3 comprises 15 residues. Germline V gene lookup returns CDR1 LNHDA and CDR2 SQIVND (reference sequence). The CDR3 here is CASLSGTGGYYGYTF. The DNA for the CDR3 is TGTGCCAGTCTATCCGGGACAGGGGGGTACTATGGCTACACCTTC. The full variable domain, its missing parts supplied by reference TRBV19 and TRBJ1-2, is DGGITQSPKYLFRKEGQNVTLSCEQNLNHDAMYWYRQDPGQGLRLIYYSQIVNDFQKGDIAEGYSVSREKKESFPLTVTSAQKNPTAFYLCASLSGTGGYYGYTFGSGTRLTVV.

CDR3 sequence reads: CASSSEPFAGPYGYTF. The CDR3 coding sequence is TGTGCCAGCAGCTCCGAGCCTTTCGCAGGACCCTATGGCTACACCTTC. The rearrangement links TRBV7-2 to TRBJ1-2; D is ambiguous. This CDR3 has 16 residues. With 4 bases removed from V and 4 bases from J, the gap between germline ends came to 19 bases. In germline, CDR1 is SGHTA, CDR2 FQGNSA.

The chain uses TRBV20-1 and TRBJ1-1, with D perhaps matching TRBD1 (6 bases). The CDR3 runs to 11 residues. Germline loops: CDR1 DFQATT, CDR2 SNEGSKA (reference sequence). V lost 8 bases, J lost 3 bases, and 10 bases lay in between. The CDR3 coding sequence is TGCAGTAGCAGGGGCTACACTGAAGCTTTCTTT. Amino acid sequence: CSSRGYTEAFF.

This clonotype occurred a few times. The rearrangement joins TRBV20-1 to TRBJ2-7; the D is unclear. Germline CDR1 DFQATT, CDR2 SNEGSKA (reference sequence). With 1 base removed from V and 2 bases from J, the gap between germline ends came to 3 bases. The CDR3 spans 11 residues. The CDR3 DNA sequence: TGCAGTGCTAGAGGTACCTACGAGCAGTACTTC. Protein sequence: CSARGTYEQYF.

The chain uses TRBV6-1 and TRBJ2-1; the match to TRBD1 covers 8 bases. This CDR3 spans 14 amino acids. Trimming cost V 6 bases and J 1 base; bases outside gene matches: 2. The germline gives CDR1 MNHNS, CDR2 SASEGT. In DNA, the CDR3 is TGTGCCAGCAGAAGACAGGGGTCCTACAATGAGCAGTTCTTC. This encodes CASRRQGSYNEQFF.

The J gene is TRBJ2-5, the V gene TRBV15, with 12 bases lining up with TRBD2. Germline assignment: CDR1 LNHNV and CDR2 YYDKDF (reference sequence). V shed 4 bases, J shed 5 bases, and the junction held 5 bases outside the gene matches. The CDR3 is 15 residues long. The CDR3 sequence is CATSTLTSGSETQYF. The CDR3 DNA reads as TGTGCCACCAGCACCCTGACTAGCGGGAGCGAGACCCAGTACTTC. Together with reference TRBV15 and TRBJ2-5, the CDR3 gives the full variable domain: DAMVIQNPRYQVTQFGKPVTLSCSQTLNHNVMYWYQQKSSQAPKLLFHYYDKDFNNEADTPDNFQSRRPNTSFCFLDIRSPGLGDTAMYLCATSTLTSGSETQYFGPGTRLLVL.

This clonotype came up a few times. V usage is TRBV7-8 and J usage is TRBJ2-5; tentative D call: TRBD1 (6 bases). The CDR3 has 13 residues. Trimming took off 6 bases at V and 3 bases at J, with 11 bases between the two ends. Looked up from germline, CDR1 is SGHVS and CDR2 is FQNEAQ. The CDR3 region is CASRAGVEETQYF. CDR3 in DNA: TGTGCCAGCAGAGCAGGGGTGGAAGAGACCCAGTACTTC.

The chain uses TRBV6-1 and TRBJ2-2, with 9 positions matching TRBD1. Germline V gene sequence: CDR1 MNHNS, CDR2 SASEGT. The CDR3 consists of 18 residues. V dropped 6 bases and J dropped 5; count of bases not matched to a gene: 16. The chain's CDR3 is CASSTSRGGTGRTGELFF. DNA for the CDR3: TGTGCCAGCAGCACCTCTAGGGGAGGGACAGGGCGGACCGGGGAGCTGTTTTTT.

The rearrangement links TRBV7-9 to TRBJ2-3; D gene ambiguous. V lost 1 base and J 2 bases, leaving 7 bases between the germline ends. In germline, CDR1 is SEHNR, CDR2 FQNEAQ (reference sequence). The CDR3 is made up of 14 amino acids. DNA of the CDR3: TGTGCCAGCAGCTTAGGTGGTCACACAGATACGCAGTATTTT. Protein sequence: CASSLGGHTDTQYF.

This clonotype came up a few times. The V gene is TRBV10-3, the J gene TRBJ1-2; a weak D match, TRBD1 (5 bases). The CDR3 runs 18 residues. The germline CDR1 and CDR2 sequences are ENHRY and SYGVKD. V gave up 3 bases and J gave up 0 bases, with 20 bases separating them. The CDR3 here is CAISEQRTGTQANYGYTF. In DNA form, the CDR3 reads TGTGCCATCAGTGAACAGAGGACCGGGACCCAAGCTAACTATGGCTACACCTTC.

The J gene is TRBJ2-1, the V gene TRBV11-3; D is uncertain. Germline values: CDR1 SGHNT, CDR2 YENEEA. The CDR3 is made up of 13 amino acids. V lost 5 bases, J lost 0 bases, and 5 bases lay in between. In nucleotides, the CDR3 is TGTGCCAGCAGCACCAGCTCCTACAATGAGCAGTTCTTC. Its translation is CASSTSSYNEQFF. The complete variable domain, with remaining parts taken from reference TRBV11-3 and TRBJ2-1, reads EAGVVQSPRYKIIEKKQPVAFWCNPISGHNTLYWYLQNLGQGPELLIRYENEEAVDDSQLPKDRFSAERLKGVDSTLKIQPAELGDSAVYLCASSTSSYNEQFFGPGTRLTVL.

This sequence joins TRBV7-9 and TRBJ1-1; 8 nucleotides align to TRBD1. Per germline, CDR1 SEHNR and CDR2 FQNEAQ (reference sequence). The CDR3 covers 14 residues. V shed 4 bases and J 5 bases; nucleotides not matched to a gene: 6. The CDR3 bases are TGTGCCAGCAGCTCAACAGGGGGACGGACTGAAGCTTTCTTT. The encoded protein is CASSSTGGRTEAFF. The whole variable domain, filled in from reference TRBV7-9 and TRBJ1-1, reads DTGVSQNPRHKITKRGQNVTFRCDPISEHNRLYWYRQTLGQGPEFLTYFQNEAQLEKSRLLSDRFSAERPKGSFSTLEIQRTEQGDSAMYLCASSSTGGRTEAFFGQGTRLTVV.

This clonotype was seen only once. The chain combines TRBV6-1 with TRBJ1-2; 8 bases line up with TRBD1. Unmatched junction bases numbered 22, after V lost 7 bases and J lost 3 bases. Germline CDR1 MNHNS, CDR2 SASEGT. This CDR3 region has 19 residues. CDR3 sequence (DNA): TGTGCCAGCAACGGACAGGGAGGTTTTGGCGCCTCTTTGGACTATGGCTACACCTTC. It yields the protein CASNGQGGFGASLDYGYTF.

In its sample, this clonotype ranks as hyperexpanded (1% or more). DNA for the CDR3: TGTGCCAGCAGTCGGACAGGGAAAGGGAGCTCCTATAATTCACCCCTCCACTTT. Translated: CASSRTGKGSSYNSPLHF. This rearrangement joins TRBV12-3 or TRBV12-4 to TRBJ1-6; 8 nucleotides line up with TRBD1. With 5 bases clipped from V and 0 bases from J, the junction kept 9 bases outside the gene matches. The CDR3 contains 18 residues.

This clonotype has a handful of counts. The chain has TRBV5-4 and TRBJ1-2; no definite D call. The CDR3 is 15 amino acids. The germline V and J ends were trimmed by 4 bases and 1 base, with 14 bases remaining between them. The V gene's germline CDR1 is SGHNT and CDR2 YYREEE (reference sequence). Written as DNA, the CDR3 is TGTGCCAGCAGCCCCACAACAGATTATAACTATGGCTACACCTTC. Encoded protein: CASSPTTDYNYGYTF.

In this sample, this clonotype turned up a few times. V and J are TRBV6-1 and TRBJ1-2; 9 bases map to TRBD1. The CDR3 is 13 residues long. The germline V gene has CDR1 MNHNS and CDR2 SASEGT. V lost 8 bases, J lost 8 bases, and 9 bases stayed unmatched. CDR3 loop: CASQPGTGKGYTF. Written as DNA, the CDR3 is TGTGCCAGCCAGCCCGGGACAGGGAAAGGCTACACCTTC.